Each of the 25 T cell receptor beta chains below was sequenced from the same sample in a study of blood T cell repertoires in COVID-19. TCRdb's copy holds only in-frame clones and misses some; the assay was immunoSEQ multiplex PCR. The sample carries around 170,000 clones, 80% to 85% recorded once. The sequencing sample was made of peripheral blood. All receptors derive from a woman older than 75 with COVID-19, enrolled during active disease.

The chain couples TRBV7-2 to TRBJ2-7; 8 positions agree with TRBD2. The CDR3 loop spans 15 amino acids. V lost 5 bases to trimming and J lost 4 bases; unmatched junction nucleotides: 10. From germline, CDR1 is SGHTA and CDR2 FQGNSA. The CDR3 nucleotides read TGTGCCAGCAGCCCCGAGGCACGGGAGGGGTACGAGCAGTACTTC. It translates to CASSPEAREGYEQYF. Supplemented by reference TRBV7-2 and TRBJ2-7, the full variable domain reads GAGVSQSPSNKVTEKGKDVELRCDPISGHTALYWYRQSLGQGLEFLIYFQGNSAPDKSGLPSDRFSAERTGGSVSTLTIQRTQQEDSAVYLCASSPEAREGYEQYFGPGTRLTVT.

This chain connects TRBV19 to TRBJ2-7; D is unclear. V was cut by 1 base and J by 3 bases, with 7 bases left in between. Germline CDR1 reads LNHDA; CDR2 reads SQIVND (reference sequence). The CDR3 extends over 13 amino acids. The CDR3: CASSIGRSYEQYF. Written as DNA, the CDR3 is TGTGCCAGTAGTATAGGTCGCAGCTACGAGCAGTACTTC.

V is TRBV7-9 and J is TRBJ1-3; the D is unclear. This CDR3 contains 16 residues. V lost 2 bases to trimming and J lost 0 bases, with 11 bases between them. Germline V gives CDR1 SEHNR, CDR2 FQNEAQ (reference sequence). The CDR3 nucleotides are TGTGCCAGCAGCTTAAAGGAGGATAACTCTGGAAACACCATATATTTT. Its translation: CASSLKEDNSGNTIYF.

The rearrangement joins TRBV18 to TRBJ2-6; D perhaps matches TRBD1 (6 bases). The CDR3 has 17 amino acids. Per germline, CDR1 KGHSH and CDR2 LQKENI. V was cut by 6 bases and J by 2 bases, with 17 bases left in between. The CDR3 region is CASSPKGDKPGANVLTF. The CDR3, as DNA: TGTGCCAGCTCTCCCAAGGGGGACAAACCTGGGGCCAACGTCCTGACTTTC.

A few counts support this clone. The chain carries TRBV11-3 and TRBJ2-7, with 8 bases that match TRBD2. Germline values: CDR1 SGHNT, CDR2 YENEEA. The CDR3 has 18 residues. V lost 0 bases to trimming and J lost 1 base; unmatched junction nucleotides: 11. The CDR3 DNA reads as TGTGCCAGCAGCTTAGAGACCGGGGGGGCGACCTTGTCCTACGAGCAGTACTTC. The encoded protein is CASSLETGGATLSYEQYF.

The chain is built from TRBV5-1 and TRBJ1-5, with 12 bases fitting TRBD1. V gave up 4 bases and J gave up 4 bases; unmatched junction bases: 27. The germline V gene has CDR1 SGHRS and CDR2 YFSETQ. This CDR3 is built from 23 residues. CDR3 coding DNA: TGCGCCAGCAGCCCTCCGGGACAGGGGGCACCCTCACCTGATTCCGTCTGGAATCAGCCCCAGCATTTT. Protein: CASSPPGQGAPSPDSVWNQPQHF.

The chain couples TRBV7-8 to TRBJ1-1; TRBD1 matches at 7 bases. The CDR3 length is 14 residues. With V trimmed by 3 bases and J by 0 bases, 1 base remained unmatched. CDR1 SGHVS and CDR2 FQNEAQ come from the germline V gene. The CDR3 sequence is CASSFGTVNTEAFF. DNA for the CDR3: TGTGCCAGCAGCTTTGGGACAGTGAACACTGAAGCTTTCTTT.

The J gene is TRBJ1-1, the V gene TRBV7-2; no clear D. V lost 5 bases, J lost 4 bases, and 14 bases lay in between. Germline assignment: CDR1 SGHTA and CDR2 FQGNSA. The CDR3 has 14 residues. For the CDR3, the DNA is TGTGCCAGCAGCCCATGGCGGTCTGGCACTGAAGCTTTCTTT. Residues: CASSPWRSGTEAFF.

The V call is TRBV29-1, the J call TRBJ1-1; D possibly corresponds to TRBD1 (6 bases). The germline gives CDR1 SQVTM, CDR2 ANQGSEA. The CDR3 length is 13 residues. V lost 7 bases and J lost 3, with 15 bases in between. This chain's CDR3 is CSGVIDRYTEAFF. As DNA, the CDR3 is TGCAGCGGCGTAATAGACAGGTACACTGAAGCTTTCTTT.

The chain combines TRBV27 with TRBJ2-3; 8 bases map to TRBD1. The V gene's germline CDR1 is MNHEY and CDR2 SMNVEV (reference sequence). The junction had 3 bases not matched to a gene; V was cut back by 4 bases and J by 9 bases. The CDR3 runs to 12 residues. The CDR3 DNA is TGTGCCAGCAGTTCCTGGACAGGGACGCAGTATTTT. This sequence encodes CASSSWTGTQYF.

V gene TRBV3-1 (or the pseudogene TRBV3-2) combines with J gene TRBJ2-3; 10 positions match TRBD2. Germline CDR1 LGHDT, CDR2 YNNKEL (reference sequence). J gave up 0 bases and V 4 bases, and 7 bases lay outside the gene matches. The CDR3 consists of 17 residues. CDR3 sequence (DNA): TGTGCCAGCAGCCGGGGACTAGCGACTTCTAGCACAGATACGCAGTATTTT. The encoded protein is CASSRGLATSSTDTQYF.

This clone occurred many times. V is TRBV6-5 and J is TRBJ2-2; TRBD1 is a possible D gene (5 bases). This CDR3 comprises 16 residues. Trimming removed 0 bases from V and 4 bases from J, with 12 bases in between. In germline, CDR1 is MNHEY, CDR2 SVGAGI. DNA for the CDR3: TGTGCCAGCAGTTACTCCGCAGGGCCGATCACCGGGGAGCTGTTTTTT. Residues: CASSYSAGPITGELFF.

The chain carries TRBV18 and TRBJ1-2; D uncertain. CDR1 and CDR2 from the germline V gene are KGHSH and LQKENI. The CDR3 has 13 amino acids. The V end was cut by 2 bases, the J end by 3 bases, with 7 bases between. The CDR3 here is CASSPSEDYGYTF. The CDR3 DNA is TGTGCCAGCTCACCATCGGAGGACTATGGCTACACCTTC. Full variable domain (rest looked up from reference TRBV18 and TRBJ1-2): NAGVMQNPRHLVRRRGQEARLRCSPMKGHSHVYWYRQLPEEGLKFMVYLQKENIIDESGMPKERFSAEFPKEGPSILRIQQVVRGDSAAYFCASSPSEDYGYTFGSGTRLTVV.

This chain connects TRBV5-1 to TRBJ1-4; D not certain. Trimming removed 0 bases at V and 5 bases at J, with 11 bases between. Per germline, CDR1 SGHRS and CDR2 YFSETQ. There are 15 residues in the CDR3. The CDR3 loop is CASSLGTDQNEKLFF. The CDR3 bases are TGCGCCAGCAGCTTGGGAACAGATCAAAATGAAAAACTGTTTTTT.

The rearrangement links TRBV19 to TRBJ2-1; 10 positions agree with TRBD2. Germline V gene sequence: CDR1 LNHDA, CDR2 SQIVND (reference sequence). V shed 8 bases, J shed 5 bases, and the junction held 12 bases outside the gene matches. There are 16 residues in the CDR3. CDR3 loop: CASGDSGRFVHNEQFF. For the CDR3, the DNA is TGTGCCAGTGGGGATAGCGGGAGGTTTGTCCACAATGAGCAGTTCTTC.

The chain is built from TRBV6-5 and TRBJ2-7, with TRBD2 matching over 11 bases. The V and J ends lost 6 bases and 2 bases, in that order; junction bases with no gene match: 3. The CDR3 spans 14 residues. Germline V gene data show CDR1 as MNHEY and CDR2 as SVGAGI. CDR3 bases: TGTGCCAGCAGGGCTAGCGGGGGGACCTACGAGCAGTACTTC. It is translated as CASRASGGTYEQYF.

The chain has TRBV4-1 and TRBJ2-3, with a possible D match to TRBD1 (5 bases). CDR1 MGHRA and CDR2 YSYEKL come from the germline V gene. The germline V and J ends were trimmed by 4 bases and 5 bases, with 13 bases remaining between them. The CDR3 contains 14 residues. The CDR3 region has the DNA TGCGCCAGCAGCCTGACAGTCGGAATAGATACGCAGTATTTT. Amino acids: CASSLTVGIDTQYF.

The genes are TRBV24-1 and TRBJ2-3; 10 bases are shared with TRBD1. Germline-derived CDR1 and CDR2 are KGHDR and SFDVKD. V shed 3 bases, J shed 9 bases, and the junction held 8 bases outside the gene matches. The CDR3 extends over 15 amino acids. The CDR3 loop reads CATSDTGQGDDTQYF. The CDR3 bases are TGTGCCACCAGTGATACAGGACAGGGGGATGACACGCAGTATTTT.

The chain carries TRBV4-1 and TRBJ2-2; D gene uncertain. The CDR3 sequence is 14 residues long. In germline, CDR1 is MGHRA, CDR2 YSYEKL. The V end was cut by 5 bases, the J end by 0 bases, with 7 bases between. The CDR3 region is CASSAHANTGELFF. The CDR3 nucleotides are TGCGCCAGCAGCGCACACGCGAACACCGGGGAGCTGTTTTTT.

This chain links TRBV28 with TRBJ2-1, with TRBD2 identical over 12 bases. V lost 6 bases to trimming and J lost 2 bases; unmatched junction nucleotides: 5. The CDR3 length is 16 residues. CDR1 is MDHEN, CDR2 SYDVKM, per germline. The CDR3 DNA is TGTGCCAGCAGAAATCTAGCGGGAGGGGCCTACAATGAGCAGTTCTTC. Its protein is CASRNLAGGAYNEQFF.

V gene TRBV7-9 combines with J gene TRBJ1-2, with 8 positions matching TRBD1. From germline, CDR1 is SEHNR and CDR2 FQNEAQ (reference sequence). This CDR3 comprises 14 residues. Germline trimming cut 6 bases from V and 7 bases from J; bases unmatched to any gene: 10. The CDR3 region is CASRFQGAPSGYTF. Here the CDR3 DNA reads TGTGCCAGCAGGTTTCAGGGGGCGCCGAGTGGCTACACCTTC. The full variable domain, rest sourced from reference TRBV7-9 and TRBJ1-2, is DTGVSQNPRHKITKRGQNVTFRCDPISEHNRLYWYRQTLGQGPEFLTYFQNEAQLEKSRLLSDRFSAERPKGSFSTLEIQRTEQGDSAMYLCASRFQGAPSGYTFGSGTRLTVV.

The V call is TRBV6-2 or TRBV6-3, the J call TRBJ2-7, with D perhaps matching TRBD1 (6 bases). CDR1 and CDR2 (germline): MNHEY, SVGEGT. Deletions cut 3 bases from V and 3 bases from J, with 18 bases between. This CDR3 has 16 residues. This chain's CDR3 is CASSYPPDRHSYEQYF. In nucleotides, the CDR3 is TGTGCCAGCAGTTATCCTCCCGACAGGCACAGCTACGAGCAGTACTTC.

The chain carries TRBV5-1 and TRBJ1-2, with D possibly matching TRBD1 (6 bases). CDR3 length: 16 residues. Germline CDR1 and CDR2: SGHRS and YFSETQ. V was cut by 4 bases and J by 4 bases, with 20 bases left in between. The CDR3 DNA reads TGCGCCAGCAGCAGAGGGACACCTACACCTAGCTATGGCTACACCTTC. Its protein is CASSRGTPTPSYGYTF. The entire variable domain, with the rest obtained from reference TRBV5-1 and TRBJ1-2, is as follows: KAGVTQTPRYLIKTRGQQVTLSCSPISGHRSVSWYQQTPGQGLQFLFEYFSETQRNKGNFPGRFSGRQFSNSRSEMNVSTLELGDSALYLCASSRGTPTPSYGYTFGSGTRLTVV.

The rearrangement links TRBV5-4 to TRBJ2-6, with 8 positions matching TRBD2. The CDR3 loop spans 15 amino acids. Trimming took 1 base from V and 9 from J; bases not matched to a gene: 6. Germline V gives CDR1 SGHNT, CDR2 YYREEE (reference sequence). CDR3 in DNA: TGTGCCAGCAGCTTGTCCGGGGGGGGTGGCAACGTCCTGACTTTC. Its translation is CASSLSGGGGNVLTF.

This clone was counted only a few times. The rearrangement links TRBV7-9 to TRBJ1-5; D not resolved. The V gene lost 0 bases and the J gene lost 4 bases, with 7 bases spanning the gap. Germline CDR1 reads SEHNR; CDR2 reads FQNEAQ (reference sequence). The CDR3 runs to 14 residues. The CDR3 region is CASSLAYQNQPQHF. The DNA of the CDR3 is TGTGCCAGCAGCTTAGCGTATCAGAATCAGCCCCAGCATTTT.